This T cell receptor beta chain is from a study of T cell repertoires in cytomegalovirus infection. Study as a whole: Public signatures in TCR beta pointed to CMV infection and matching HLA type.

J was trimmed by 9 bases and V by 5 bases; bases with no gene match: 12. The CDR3 runs to 15 residues. Germline V gives CDR1 SGHTA, CDR2 FQGNSA. Whole-study results and caveats: HLA-C-restricted CMV clonotypes gave the most frequent clonotype in two of eight donors.

TCRdb re-derived calls from the reads in MiXCR, one entry per CDR3 protein. The table has 570,000 or so distinct CDR3 sequences, approximately 40% seen once. This clonotype was recorded a few times. No antigen is known for it. The source was cultured PBMCs, collected from culture after CMV antigen stimulation. The source of this sequence is a human donor in good health (CMV status not recorded). Some clones in this sample may be carry-over from other donors' samples. V and J are TRBV7-2 and TRBJ2-3; 9 bases are a match to TRBD2. The chain's CDR3 is CASSPQGLAGATQYF. CDR3 nucleotides: TGTGCCAGCAGCCCGCAGGGACTAGCTGGGGCGACGCAGTATTTT.